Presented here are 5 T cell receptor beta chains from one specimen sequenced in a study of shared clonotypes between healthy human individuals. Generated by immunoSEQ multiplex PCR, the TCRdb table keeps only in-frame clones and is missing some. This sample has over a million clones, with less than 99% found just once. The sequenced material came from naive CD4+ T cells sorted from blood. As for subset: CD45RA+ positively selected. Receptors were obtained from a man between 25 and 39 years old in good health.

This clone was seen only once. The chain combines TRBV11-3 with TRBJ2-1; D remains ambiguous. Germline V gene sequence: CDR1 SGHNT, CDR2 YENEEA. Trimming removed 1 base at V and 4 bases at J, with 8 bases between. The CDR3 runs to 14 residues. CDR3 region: CASSLGPVYNEQFF. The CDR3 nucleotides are TGTGCCAGCAGCTTAGGCCCGGTATACAATGAGCAGTTCTTC.

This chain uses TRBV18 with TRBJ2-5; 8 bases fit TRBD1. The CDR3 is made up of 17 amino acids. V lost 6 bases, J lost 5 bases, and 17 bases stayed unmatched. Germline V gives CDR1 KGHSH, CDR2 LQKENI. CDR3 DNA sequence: TGTGCCAGCTCTTCGTCTCGGACAGGGCTGTTGGTGGAGACCCAGTACTTC. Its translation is CASSSSRTGLLVETQYF.

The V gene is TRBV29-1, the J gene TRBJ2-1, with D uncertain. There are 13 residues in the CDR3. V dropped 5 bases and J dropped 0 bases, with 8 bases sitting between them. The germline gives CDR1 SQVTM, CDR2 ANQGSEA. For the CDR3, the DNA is TGCAGCGTTTGTAGGAGCTCCTACAATGAGCAGTTCTTC. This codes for CSVCRSSYNEQFF.

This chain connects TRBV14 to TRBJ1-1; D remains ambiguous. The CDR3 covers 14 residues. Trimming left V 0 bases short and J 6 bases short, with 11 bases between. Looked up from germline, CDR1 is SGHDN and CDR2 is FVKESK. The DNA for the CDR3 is TGTGCCAGCAGCCAAGATTGGGTGAAGCCTGAAGCTTTCTTT. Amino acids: CASSQDWVKPEAFF.

Here the CDR3 reads CASRDASEQFF. CDR3 DNA: TGTGCCAGCAGAGATGCGAGTGAGCAGTTCTTC. J is TRBJ2-1 and V is TRBV28, with D unresolved. The V gene's germline CDR1 is MDHEN and CDR2 SYDVKM. Trimming removed 6 bases from V and 9 bases from J, with 9 bases in between. The CDR3 is made up of 11 amino acids.